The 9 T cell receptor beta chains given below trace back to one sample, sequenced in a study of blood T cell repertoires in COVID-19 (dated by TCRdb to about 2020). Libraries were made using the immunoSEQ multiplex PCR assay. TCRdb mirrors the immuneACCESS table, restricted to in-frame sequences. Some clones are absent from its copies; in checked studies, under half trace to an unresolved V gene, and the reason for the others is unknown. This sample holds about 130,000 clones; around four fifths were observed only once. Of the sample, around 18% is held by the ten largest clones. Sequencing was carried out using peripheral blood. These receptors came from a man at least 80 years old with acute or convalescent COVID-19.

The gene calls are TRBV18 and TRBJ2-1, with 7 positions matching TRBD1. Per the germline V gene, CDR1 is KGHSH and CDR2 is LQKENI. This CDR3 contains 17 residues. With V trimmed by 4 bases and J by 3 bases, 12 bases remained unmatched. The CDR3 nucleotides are TGTGCCAGCTCACTAAACTCAGGGGGTCTGATCTACAATGAGCAGTTCTTC. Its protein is CASSLNSGGLIYNEQFF.

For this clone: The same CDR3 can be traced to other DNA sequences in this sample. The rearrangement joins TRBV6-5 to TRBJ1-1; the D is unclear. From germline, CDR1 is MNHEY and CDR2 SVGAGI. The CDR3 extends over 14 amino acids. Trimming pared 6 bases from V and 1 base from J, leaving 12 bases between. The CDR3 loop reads CASRTQVWNTEAFF. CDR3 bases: TGTGCCAGCAGAACTCAGGTGTGGAACACTGAAGCTTTCTTT.

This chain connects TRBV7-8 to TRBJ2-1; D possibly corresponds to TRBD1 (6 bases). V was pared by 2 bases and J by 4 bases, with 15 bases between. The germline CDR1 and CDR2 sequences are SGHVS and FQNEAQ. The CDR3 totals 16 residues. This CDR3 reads CASSLNTGTNYNEQFF. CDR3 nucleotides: TGTGCCAGCAGCTTAAACACAGGGACCAATTACAATGAGCAGTTCTTC.

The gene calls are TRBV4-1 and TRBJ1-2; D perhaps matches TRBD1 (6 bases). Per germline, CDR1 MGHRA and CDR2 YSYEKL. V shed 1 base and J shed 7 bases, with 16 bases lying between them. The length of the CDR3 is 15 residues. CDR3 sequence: CASSQATGPVRGYTF. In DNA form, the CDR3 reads TGCGCCAGCAGCCAAGCTACAGGGCCGGTTCGTGGCTACACCTTC.

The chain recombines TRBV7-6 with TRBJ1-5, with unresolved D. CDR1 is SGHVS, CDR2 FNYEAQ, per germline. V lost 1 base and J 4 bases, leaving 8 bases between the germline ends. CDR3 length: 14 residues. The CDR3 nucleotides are TGTGCCAGCAGCTTAGGACCGGGGAATCAGCCCCAGCATTTT. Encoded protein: CASSLGPGNQPQHF.

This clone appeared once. CDR3 nucleotides: TGTGCCAGCAGCTTATCGGTGGTCACAGGCCAGTTCTTC. It is translated as CASSLSVVTGQFF. This chain joins TRBV7-9 and TRBJ2-1; weak D call: TRBD1 (5 bases). V was clipped by 2 bases and J by 13 bases, with 15 bases between them. Germline loops: CDR1 SEHNR, CDR2 FQNEAQ (reference sequence). The CDR3 spans 13 residues.

The CDR3 spells CASSEVRGAPSGNTIYF. CDR3 DNA sequence: TGTGCCAGCAGCGAAGTCCGGGGGGCGCCTTCTGGAAACACCATATATTTT. V usage is TRBV9 and J usage is TRBJ1-3; a possible D gene is TRBD1 (6 bases). V was cut by 3 bases and J by 1 base, with 17 bases left in between. The CDR3 has 17 amino acids. Germline V lookup: CDR1 SGDLS, CDR2 YYNGEE.

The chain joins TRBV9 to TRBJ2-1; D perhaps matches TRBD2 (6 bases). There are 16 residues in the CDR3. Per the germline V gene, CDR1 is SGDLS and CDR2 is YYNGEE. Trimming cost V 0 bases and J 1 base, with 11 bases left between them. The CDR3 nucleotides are TGTGCCAGCAGCGTAGCCGGCGGGATATCCTACAATGAGCAGTTCTTC. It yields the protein CASSVAGGISYNEQFF.

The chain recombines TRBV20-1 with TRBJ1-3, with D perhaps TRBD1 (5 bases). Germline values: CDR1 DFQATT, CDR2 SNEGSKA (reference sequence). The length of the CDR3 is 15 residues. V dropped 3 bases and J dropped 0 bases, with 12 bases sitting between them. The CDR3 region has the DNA TGCAGTGCTAGTACTGCGGGGGACTCTGGAAACACCATATATTTT. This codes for CSASTAGDSGNTIYF.